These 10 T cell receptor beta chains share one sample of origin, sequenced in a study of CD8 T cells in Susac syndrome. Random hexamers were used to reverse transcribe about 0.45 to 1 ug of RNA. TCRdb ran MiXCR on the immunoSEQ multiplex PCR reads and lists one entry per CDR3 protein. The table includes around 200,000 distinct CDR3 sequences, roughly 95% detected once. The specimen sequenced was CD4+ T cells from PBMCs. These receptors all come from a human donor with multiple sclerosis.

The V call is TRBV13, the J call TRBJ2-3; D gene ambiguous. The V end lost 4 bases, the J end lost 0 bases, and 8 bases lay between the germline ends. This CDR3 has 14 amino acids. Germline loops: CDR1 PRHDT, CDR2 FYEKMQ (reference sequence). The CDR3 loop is CASSYLTSTDTQYF. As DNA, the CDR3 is TGTGCCAGCAGCTACCTGACAAGCACAGATACGCAGTATTTT.

The CDR3 reads CASRRGQAYTDTQYF. The CDR3 nucleotides are TGTGCCAGTAGGAGGGGACAGGCGTACACAGATACGCAGTATTTT. This chain joins TRBV19 and TRBJ2-3, with TRBD1 matching over 8 bases. Germline CDR1 reads LNHDA; CDR2 reads SQIVND (reference sequence). The length of the CDR3 is 15 residues. V was clipped by 6 bases and J by 2 bases; unmatched bases: 7.

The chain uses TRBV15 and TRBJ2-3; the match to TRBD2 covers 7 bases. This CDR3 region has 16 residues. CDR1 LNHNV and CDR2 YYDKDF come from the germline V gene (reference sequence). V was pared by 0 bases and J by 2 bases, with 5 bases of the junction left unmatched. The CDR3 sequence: CATSRDPSGLTDTQYF. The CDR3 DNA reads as TGTGCCACCAGCAGAGATCCTAGCGGTCTCACAGATACGCAGTATTTT.

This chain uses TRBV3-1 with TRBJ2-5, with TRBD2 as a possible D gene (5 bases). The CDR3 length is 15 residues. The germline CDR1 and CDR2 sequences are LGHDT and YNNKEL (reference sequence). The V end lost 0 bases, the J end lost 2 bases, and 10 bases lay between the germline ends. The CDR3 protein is CASSQDLAWQETQYF. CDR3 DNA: TGTGCCAGCAGCCAAGATCTAGCCTGGCAAGAGACCCAGTACTTC.

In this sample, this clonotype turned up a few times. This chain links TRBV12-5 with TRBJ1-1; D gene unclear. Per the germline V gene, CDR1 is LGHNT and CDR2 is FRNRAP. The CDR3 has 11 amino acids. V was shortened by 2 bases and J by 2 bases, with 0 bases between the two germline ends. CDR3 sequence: CASGLNTEAFF. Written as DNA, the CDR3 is TGTGCTAGTGGTTTGAACACTGAAGCTTTCTTT.

In DNA, the CDR3 is TGCAGCCAGGAGGCCGGGGGGCCCTCGTTAGATACGCAGTATTTT. This translates into CSQEAGGPSLDTQYF. The chain links TRBV20-1 to TRBJ2-3, with D tentatively TRBD2 (7 bases). The CDR3 contains 15 residues. CDR1 and CDR2 from the germline V gene are DFQATT and SNEGSKA (reference sequence).

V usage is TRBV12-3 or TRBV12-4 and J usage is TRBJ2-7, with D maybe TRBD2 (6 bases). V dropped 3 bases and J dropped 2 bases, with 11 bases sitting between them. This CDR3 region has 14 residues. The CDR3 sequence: CASSFRGLTYEQYF. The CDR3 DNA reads TGTGCCAGCAGTTTTCGGGGACTTACCTACGAGCAGTACTTC.

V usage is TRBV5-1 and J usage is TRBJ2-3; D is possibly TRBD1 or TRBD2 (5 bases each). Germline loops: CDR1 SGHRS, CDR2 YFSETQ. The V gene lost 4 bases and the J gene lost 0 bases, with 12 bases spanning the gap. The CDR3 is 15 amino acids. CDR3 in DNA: TGCGCCAGCAGCCCTCGGGACGGAAGCACAGATACGCAGTATTTT. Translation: CASSPRDGSTDTQYF.

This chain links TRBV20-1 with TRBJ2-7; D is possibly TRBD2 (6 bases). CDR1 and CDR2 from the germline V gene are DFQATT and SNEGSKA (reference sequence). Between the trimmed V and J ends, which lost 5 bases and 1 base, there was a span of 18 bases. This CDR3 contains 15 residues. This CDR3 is CSAPDRPGTSYEQYF. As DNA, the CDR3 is TGCAGTGCTCCAGACCGCCCAGGGACTTCCTACGAGCAGTACTTC.

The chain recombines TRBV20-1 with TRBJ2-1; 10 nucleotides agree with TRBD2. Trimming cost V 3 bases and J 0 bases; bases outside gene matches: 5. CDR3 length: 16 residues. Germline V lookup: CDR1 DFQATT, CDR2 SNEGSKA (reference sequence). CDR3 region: CSARPSGGASYNEQFF. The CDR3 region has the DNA TGCAGTGCTAGGCCCAGCGGGGGGGCCTCCTACAATGAGCAGTTCTTC.